The entry below describes one TCR beta chain. The antigen is undetermined. The junction departs from the called germline gene at one end, perhaps through a read error. Unique molecular identifiers tagged the TCR beta cDNA libraries. When about 0.9 to 10 million T cells were used, they gave 500,000 or so cDNA molecules. TCRdb itself ran the PCR reads through MiXCR, one entry per CDR3 protein. Of some 890,000 distinct CDR3 sequences listed, approximately 53% are singletons. Germline CDR1 DFQATT, CDR2 SNEGSKA (reference sequence). The CDR3 runs 16 residues. The sample originates from a study of post-analysis software for immune sequencing data. General study points: F measure clustering grouped samples strongly by preparation batch. The five TRBV segments detected at higher frequency in patients than in controls included TRBV5-6, TRBV5-1 and TRBV20-1.

This receptor was taken from a girl aged 10 to 17 with multiple sclerosis. The specimen was blood. This chain uses TRBV20-1 with TRBJ2-1, with D possibly being TRBD1 or TRBD2 (6 bases each). CDR3 in amino acids: CSASLTGAPSCNEQFF. The CDR3 DNA follows: TGCAGTGCTAGTCTGACGGGGGCGCCTTCCTGCAATGAGCAGTTCTTC.